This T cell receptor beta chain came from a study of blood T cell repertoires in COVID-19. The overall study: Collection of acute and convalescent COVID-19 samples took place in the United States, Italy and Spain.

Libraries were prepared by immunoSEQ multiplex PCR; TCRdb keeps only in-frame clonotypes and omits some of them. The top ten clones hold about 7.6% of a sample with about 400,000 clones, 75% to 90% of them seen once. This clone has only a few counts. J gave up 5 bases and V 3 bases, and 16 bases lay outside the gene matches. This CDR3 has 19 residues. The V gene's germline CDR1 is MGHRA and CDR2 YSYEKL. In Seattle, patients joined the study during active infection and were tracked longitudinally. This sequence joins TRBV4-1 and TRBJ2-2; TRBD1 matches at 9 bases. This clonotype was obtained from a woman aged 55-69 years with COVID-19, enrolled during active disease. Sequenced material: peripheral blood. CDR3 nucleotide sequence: TGCGCCAGCAGCCAGCTAGAACAGGGGGCGCGAGATTGGACCGGGGAGCTGTTTTTT. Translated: CASSQLEQGARDWTGELFF.